These 27 T cell receptor beta chains originate from one sample sequenced in a study of shared clonotypes between healthy human individuals. The table came from immunoSEQ multiplex PCR; TCRdb's copy has only in-frame clones and leaves some out. The table has 95,000 to 120,000 clones, roughly 70% seen once. Input material: memory CD8+ T cells sorted from blood. Regarding subset: CD45RO+ cells pooled with CCR7-negative TemRA cells. The receptors originated from a woman aged 25 to 39 in good health.

This clone was recorded many times. The chain uses TRBV25-1 and TRBJ2-4; TRBD2 agrees at 8 bases. The junction had 5 bases not matched to a gene; V was cut back by 4 bases and J by 0 bases. Germline V gene lookup returns CDR1 MGHDK and CDR2 SYGVNS. This CDR3 is 16 amino acids long. The CDR3 protein is CASSVSGGVAKNIQYF. CDR3 coding DNA: TGTGCCAGCAGTGTATCCGGGGGGGTAGCCAAAAACATTCAGTACTTC.

This clone was seen only once. The chain combines TRBV28 with TRBJ2-5, with 7 nucleotides matching TRBD1. The CDR3 length is 14 residues. V was clipped by 3 bases and J by 2 bases; unmatched bases: 3. CDR1 is MDHEN and CDR2 is SYDVKM in the germline V gene. In DNA form, the CDR3 reads TGTGCCAGCAGTTTGGGGACAGAACAAGAGACCCAGTACTTC. Amino acid sequence: CASSLGTEQETQYF.

V usage is TRBV6-1 and J usage is TRBJ1-5; no definite D call. Trimming took 0 bases from V and 3 from J, leaving 9 bases between them. Germline lookup yields CDR1 MNHNS and CDR2 SASEGT. There are 15 residues in the CDR3. CDR3 in amino acids: CASSEAPGNNQPQHF. DNA of the CDR3: TGTGCCAGCAGTGAAGCGCCCGGGAACAATCAGCCCCAGCATTTT.

V and J are TRBV15 and TRBJ2-7; D uncertain. The V and J ends lost 1 base and 0 bases respectively, with 10 bases between them. Germline CDR1 and CDR2: LNHNV and YYDKDF (reference sequence). CDR3 length: 15 residues. The CDR3 nucleotides are TGTGCCACCAGCAGAGGGACGACGAGCTCCTACGAGCAGTACTTC. Translated: CATSRGTTSSYEQYF.

The chain is built from TRBV28 and TRBJ2-5; TRBD2 might be the D (7 bases). The J call could be wrong; TRBJ2-7 is a better fit for the DNA end. The CDR3 has 15 amino acids. Germline loops: CDR1 MDHEN, CDR2 SYDVKM. CDR3 nucleotide sequence: TGTGCCAGCAGCCCGGGGGGCCCTTCCTCCTACGAGCAGTACTTC. This encodes CASSPGGPSSYEQYF.

The chain joins TRBV10-3 to TRBJ2-7; no clear D gene. Germline CDR1 is ENHRY and CDR2 is SYGVKD. Trimming stripped 4 bases from V and 0 bases from J, with 13 bases between. The CDR3 has 15 amino acids. For the CDR3, the DNA is TGTGCCATCAGTGGCCTTTTTTTTCCCTCCTACGAGCAGTACTTC. Its protein product is CAISGLFFPSYEQYF.

J is TRBJ2-7 and V is TRBV5-6; 11 nucleotides line up with TRBD2. CDR1 and CDR2 from the germline V gene are SGHDT and YYEEEE. This CDR3 contains 15 residues. Trimming cost V 4 bases and J 3 bases; bases outside gene matches: 6. The CDR3 is CASSRRTSGRYEQYF. Here the CDR3 DNA reads TGTGCCAGCAGCCGACGGACTAGCGGGCGCTACGAGCAGTACTTC.

The chain has TRBV7-9 and TRBJ2-2; 7 bases map to TRBD2. Losses at the gene ends were 5 bases for V and 1 base for J; bases not matched to a gene: 10. CDR3 length equals 17 residues. The germline CDR1 and CDR2 sequences are SEHNR and FQNEAQ (reference sequence). The CDR3 nucleotides are TGTGCCAGCAGCCCGAAGGTAGCGGGTCGGAACACCGGGGAGCTGTTTTTT. The encoded protein is CASSPKVAGRNTGELFF.

About this clone: A far larger clone is only one base removed, so a read error is likely. The same CDR3 is also encoded by other DNA sequences in this sample. The rearrangement links TRBV2 to TRBJ2-2, with unresolved D. Looked up from germline, CDR1 is SNHLY and CDR2 is FYNNEI. There are 15 residues in the CDR3. CDR3 sequence (DNA): TGTGCCAGTGAGCTCACCCCCGCGAACACCGGAGAGCTGTTTTTT. This encodes CASELTPANTGELFF.

This sequence joins TRBV2 and TRBJ2-6, with a possible D match to TRBD1 (6 bases). Trimming left V 5 bases short and J 0 bases short, with 14 bases between. The CDR3 consists of 17 residues. Germline CDR1 and CDR2: SNHLY and FYNNEI. In DNA form, the CDR3 reads TGTGCCAGCAGTTATCAAACAGGGAGCTCTGGGGCCAACGTCCTGACTTTC. Its protein is CASSYQTGSSGANVLTF.

With regard to this clone: A much more abundant neighbour one base away suggests this may be a read error. The CDR3 region is CASSSTGNTEAFF. CDR3 in DNA: TGTGCCAGCAGCTCGACAGGGAACACTGAAGCTTTCTTT. The V gene is TRBV11-2, the J gene TRBJ1-1; tentatively, D is TRBD1 (6 bases). Germline V gene data show CDR1 as SGHAT and CDR2 as FQNNGV. The V end lost 4 bases, the J end lost 1 base, and 7 bases lay between the germline ends. The CDR3 sequence is 13 residues long.

This chain connects TRBV14 to TRBJ1-2, with unresolved D. Trimming shortened V by 6 bases and J by 4 bases, and 12 bases separated the two germline ends. Germline CDR1 is SGHDN and CDR2 is FVKESK. This CDR3 spans 13 amino acids. CDR3 in amino acids: CASSSQWGYGYTF. CDR3 nucleotide sequence: TGTGCCAGCAGTTCGCAATGGGGCTATGGCTACACCTTC.

The rearrangement links TRBV18 to TRBJ1-1; a weak D match, TRBD1 (5 bases). The V and J ends lost 3 bases and 8 bases respectively, with 22 bases between them. Germline-derived CDR1 and CDR2 are KGHSH and LQKENI. This CDR3 contains 16 residues. The CDR3 reads CASSPDLLSSGREAFF. CDR3 in DNA: TGTGCCAGCTCACCCGACCTATTATCTTCGGGACGAGAAGCTTTCTTT.

The chain uses TRBV28 and TRBJ2-5; D is perhaps TRBD2 (8 bases). Germline CDR1 is MDHEN and CDR2 is SYDVKM. The V gene lost 3 bases and the J gene lost 6 bases, with 20 bases spanning the gap. The CDR3 runs to 16 residues. The CDR3 protein is CASSFREGRGAKTQYF. The CDR3 coding sequence is TGTGCCAGCAGTTTCCGGGAGGGCAGGGGGGCGAAGACCCAGTACTTC.

The rearrangement links TRBV5-6 to TRBJ1-5, with TRBD1 as a possible D gene (5 bases). The CDR3 spans 13 residues. Trimming removed 6 bases at V and 6 bases at J, with 13 bases between. Germline V gives CDR1 SGHDT, CDR2 YYEEEE. The DNA of the CDR3 is TGTGCCAGCACCCAGTGGGGCCTTCAGCCCCAGCATTTT. Encoded protein: CASTQWGLQPQHF.

The chain recombines TRBV27 with TRBJ2-5, with unresolved D. Germline V gene lookup returns CDR1 MNHEY and CDR2 SMNVEV (reference sequence). The germline V and J ends were trimmed by 2 bases and 5 bases, with 6 bases remaining between them. This CDR3 is built from 12 residues. The DNA of the CDR3 is TGTGCCAGCAGTTTAATGGGGGAGACCCAGTACTTC. As protein: CASSLMGETQYF.

This chain joins TRBV6-6 and TRBJ2-3, with 8 bases matching TRBD2. The CDR3 covers 15 residues. V lost 10 bases and J lost 5; bases outside the gene matches: 14. Germline loops: CDR1 MNHNY, CDR2 SVGAGI (reference sequence). The CDR3 loop reads CATRFGGEGVDTQYF. CDR3 DNA sequence: TGTGCCACCCGTTTCGGGGGGGAGGGAGTAGATACGCAGTATTTT.

The sample holds many counts of this clone. The chain is built from TRBV5-4 and TRBJ2-1, with D perhaps matching TRBD2 (6 bases). Trimming removed 0 bases from V and 4 bases from J, with 11 bases in between. CDR1 and CDR2 (germline): SGHNT, YYREEE (reference sequence). CDR3 length: 15 amino acids. This CDR3 reads CASSLVVSGYNEQFF. The CDR3 DNA follows: TGTGCCAGCAGCTTGGTAGTTAGCGGTTACAATGAGCAGTTCTTC.

The gene calls are TRBV21-1 and TRBJ2-3; the tabulated D call, TRBD1, remains unverified against the DNA. TRBV21-1 is termed a pseudogene. The CDR3 sequence is 18 residues long. Written as DNA, the CDR3 is TGTGCCAGCAGCCCTACACTCAGACAGGGCGACAGCACAGATACGCAGTATTTT. Translating gives CASSPTLRQGDSTDTQYF.

This chain joins TRBV5-4 and TRBJ2-7; possible D gene TRBD2, 5 bases. The CDR3 loop spans 12 amino acids. V lost 10 bases, J lost 7 bases, and 18 bases lay in between. CDR1 and CDR2 (germline): SGHNT, YYREEE (reference sequence). The CDR3 DNA is TGTGCCGCAACCCGAGGGCCCGAGGAGCAGTACTTC. Protein sequence: CAATRGPEEQYF.

As to this clone: Additional DNA sequences in this sample encode the identical CDR3. The V and J genes are TRBV9 and TRBJ2-3; TRBD2 matches 9 bases. With 3 bases clipped from V and 5 bases from J, the junction kept 4 bases outside the gene matches. CDR3 length: 14 amino acids. The germline V gene encodes CDR1 SGDLS and CDR2 YYNGEE. The CDR3 is CASSASGKLDTQYF. CDR3 DNA sequence: TGTGCCAGCAGCGCTAGCGGGAAATTAGATACGCAGTATTTT.

V gene TRBV9 combines with J gene TRBJ2-1; unclear D gene. Germline lookup yields CDR1 SGDLS and CDR2 YYNGEE. Trimming stripped 0 bases from V and 5 bases from J, with 18 bases between. This CDR3 comprises 17 residues. Written as DNA, the CDR3 is TGTGCCAGCAGCGTAGGTGACCGAGTTACCGTTCACAATGAGCAGTTCTTC. Protein product: CASSVGDRVTVHNEQFF.

The chain is built from TRBV5-1 and TRBJ2-3; 7 bases align to TRBD1. This CDR3 contains 13 residues. The trim removed 3 bases at V and 4 bases at J, leaving 2 bases unmatched. Germline V gene lookup returns CDR1 SGHRS and CDR2 YFSETQ. The CDR3 bases are TGCGCCAGCAGCTATCAGGGGGCAGATACGCAGTATTTT. Protein: CASSYQGADTQYF. The whole variable domain, filled in from reference TRBV5-1 and TRBJ2-3, reads KAGVTQTPRYLIKTRGQQVTLSCSPISGHRSVSWYQQTPGQGLQFLFEYFSETQRNKGNFPGRFSGRQFSNSRSEMNVSTLELGDSALYLCASSYQGADTQYFGPGTRLTVL.

This clone was detected ten times or more. The chain combines TRBV29-1 with TRBJ2-7, with 10 bases aligning to TRBD2. Germline V gives CDR1 SQVTM, CDR2 ANQGSEA. J gave up 1 base and V 6 bases, and 6 bases lay outside the gene matches. The CDR3 has 14 residues. The CDR3 protein is CSVPGAGGSYEQYF. For the CDR3, the DNA is TGCAGCGTCCCCGGAGCGGGAGGGTCCTACGAGCAGTACTTC.

A few counts support this clone. The genes are TRBV27 and TRBJ2-5, with 8 bases matching TRBD2. The CDR3 contains 21 residues. CDR1 is MNHEY and CDR2 is SMNVEV in the germline V gene (reference sequence). Trimming cost V 5 bases and J 6 bases; bases outside gene matches: 29. The CDR3 loop is CASSPNPGTRPQWVVSKTQYF. DNA for the CDR3: TGTGCCAGCAGTCCTAACCCCGGGACTAGGCCCCAATGGGTAGTCAGCAAGACCCAGTACTTC.

This clone has a single count. The rearrangement joins TRBV5-1 to TRBJ2-7, with D possibly matching TRBD1 (6 bases). Trimming cost V 4 bases and J 3 bases, with 23 bases left between them. The germline gives CDR1 SGHRS, CDR2 YFSETQ. The CDR3 is 17 residues long. As DNA, the CDR3 is TGCGCCAGCAGCCCGGGGACACAGGGCCAGGTTCTCTACGAGCAGTACTTC. Its protein is CASSPGTQGQVLYEQYF.

The V gene is TRBV5-1, the J gene TRBJ2-2; D is possibly TRBD1 (6 bases). The CDR3 runs 16 residues. Germline V gene sequence: CDR1 SGHRS, CDR2 YFSETQ. Trimming pared 2 bases from V and 4 bases from J, leaving 15 bases between. CDR3 nucleotides: TGCGCCAGCAGCTTCCGGGACAATCGGGGCACCGGGGAGCTGTTTTTT. It yields the protein CASSFRDNRGTGELFF.